This T cell receptor beta chain derives from a study of identical twins. Only a few counts were recorded for this clonotype. The antigen is undetermined. TCRdb reprocessed the 5' RACE reads with MiXCR, giving one entry per CDR3 protein. The sample lists around 650,000 distinct CDR3 sequences; less than 9% were seen once. Every one of the donors was a healthy Caucasian. General study points: Twin-shared out-of-frame alpha sequences were enriched for low generation probability. Beta out-of-frame twin sharing showed a weaker excess.

V lost 7 bases to trimming and J lost 1 base, with 17 bases between them. The CDR3 totals 15 residues. CDR1 is SNHLY and CDR2 is FYNNEI in the germline V gene. These data also formed part of another study, on yellow fever vaccine responses in identical twins.

The J gene is TRBJ2-7, the V gene TRBV2, with a tentative D call TRBD1 (6 bases). The source is a woman between 18 and 30 years old in good health. What was sequenced was PBMCs. Here the CDR3 DNA reads TGTGCCAGCACTCCCGGGACATCAACGTCCTACGAGCAGTACTTC. This encodes CASTPGTSTSYEQYF.